The sequence of this T cell receptor (beta chain) was determined in a study of cytomegalovirus exposure and HLA in healthy donors. Clones were read by immunoSEQ multiplex PCR, and TCRdb kept only the in-frame ones, dropping some. This sample has around 300,000 clones; around nine tenths occur once, and the top ten carry approximately 0.88%. This clone came up once. Its antigen is not identified. Study findings and constraints: Researchers counted around 180 TCR beta chains as cytomegalovirus-associated.

This CDR3 has 12 amino acids. V lost 10 bases to trimming and J lost 4 bases, with 14 bases between them. Germline CDR1 is LNHDA and CDR2 is SQIVND (reference sequence). The donors were part of the validation cohort of around 110 subjects. That cohort was separate from the first cohort, which comprised under 700 subjects. The chain uses TRBV19 and TRBJ2-7; tentative D call: TRBD1 (5 bases). Sample: PBMCs. The clonotype originates from a woman in her late teens or twenties in good health and CMV-seronegative. CDR3 residues: CATQTEPYEQYF. CDR3 DNA sequence: TGTGCCACCCAGACAGAACCTTACGAGCAGTACTTC.